The rows below give T cell receptor beta chains drawn from one sample of a study of PD-L1 blockade in urothelial cancer. Sequencing was performed with immunoSEQ multiplex PCR; in TCRdb, only in-frame clones are kept and a portion is missing. The table lists tens of thousands of clones, around 87% of them singletons, with under 3.5% in the top ten. The sample was PBMCs, taken around atezolizumab (anti-PD-L1) treatment. The receptors shown here come from a man aged 45-60 years with urothelial cancer. Both conserved end residues are part of each CDR3. A D gene is named only where the DNA matches it firmly. Clone size is given for some rows only: seen once, a few or many times, or a class if the clone is expanded.

abundance,d_gene,v_gene,j_gene,CDR3aa,CDR3nt
-,-,TRBV11-2,TRBJ1-2,CASSLDRGGYTF,TGTGCCAGCAGCTTAGACAGGGGTGGCTACACCTTC
-,-,TRBV27,TRBJ1-2,CASSLRGSSNYGYTF,TGTGCCAGCAGTTTAAGAGGATCCTCTAACTATGGCTACACCTTC
-,TRBD1,TRBV11-2,TRBJ1-1,CASSLVQGAGTEAFF,TGTGCCAGCAGCTTAGTACAGGGGGCGGGCACTGAAGCTTTCTTT
-,-,TRBV7-2,TRBJ1-2,CASSLDRDYGYTF,TGTGCCAGCAGCTTAGACAGGGACTATGGCTACACCTTC
-,TRBD1,TRBV19,TRBJ1-5,CASSIGVSGGAILSQPQHF,TGTGCCAGTAGTATAGGCGTTTCAGGGGGCGCGATCCTAAGTCAGCCCCAGCATTTT
-,-,TRBV10-2,TRBJ2-5,CASLGETQYF,TGCGCCAGCCTCGGGGAGACCCAGTACTTC
-,TRBD1,TRBV5-1,TRBJ2-1,CASSLVGQGNNEQFF,TGCGCCAGCAGCTTGGTTGGACAGGGGAACAATGAGCAGTTCTTC
-,-,TRBV19,TRBJ2-6,CASSIEVIRQGLNSGANVLTF,TGTGCCAGTAGTATAGAAGTAATTCGACAGGGACTGAACTCTGGGGCCAACGTCCTGACTTTC
few,TRBD1,TRBV19,TRBJ2-7,CASSVRQGYQQYF,TGTGCCAGTAGTGTGCGACAGGGCTATCAGCAGTACTTC
-,-,TRBV11-2,TRBJ1-1,CASSLVRGGTEAFF,TGTGCCAGCAGCTTAGTCCGGGGAGGCACTGAAGCTTTCTTT
-,-,TRBV2,TRBJ1-4,CASSGGTAEKLFF,TGTGCCAGCAGTGGGGGCACGGCTGAAAAACTGTTTTTT
few,-,TRBV30,TRBJ1-1,CALEPRTEAFF,TGTGCTTTAGAGCCCCGCACTGAAGCTTTCTTT
-,-,TRBV6-4,TRBJ2-2,CASSQHQGSGELFF,TGTGCCAGCAGTCAACACCAGGGTTCCGGGGAGCTGTTTTTT
once,TRBD1,TRBV28,TRBJ2-7,CASSFLDRVVEQYF,TGTGCCAGCAGTTTCTTGGACAGGGTGGTCGAGCAGTACTTC
-,-,TRBV29-1,TRBJ2-7,CSALIQGNKQTYEQYF,TGCAGCGCCCTGATACAGGGCAATAAACAGACCTACGAGCAGTACTTC
-,TRBD1,TRBV29-1,TRBJ2-7,CSVSDRGEQYF,TGCAGCGTTTCGGACAGGGGCGAGCAGTACTTC
-,-,TRBV9,TRBJ1-2,CASSLQAYGYTF,TGTGCCAGCAGCCTCCAGGCGTATGGCTACACCTTC
-,-,TRBV6-6,TRBJ1-5,CASSYSGGSQPQHF,TGTGCCAGCAGTTACTCGGGGGGATCTCAGCCCCAGCATTTT
-,-,TRBV11-3,TRBJ2-1,CASSLTGRGNEQFF,TGTGCCAGCAGCTTAACGGGGAGGGGGAATGAGCAGTTCTTC
-,TRBD1,TRBV10-2,TRBJ1-2,CASSENPGGRNGYTF,TGCGCCAGCAGTGAGAACCCAGGGGGACGTAATGGCTACACCTTC
-,-,TRBV21-1,TRBJ2-5,CATTNRVGETQYF,TGTGCCACTACGAACAGGGTGGGGGAGACCCAGTACTTC
few,TRBD1,TRBV10-3,TRBJ1-1,CAIKTGGLTEAFF,TGTGCCATCAAGACAGGGGGCTTGACTGAAGCTTTCTTT
-,-,TRBV9,TRBJ2-2,CASTPWVGGTGELFF,TGTGCCAGCACCCCGTGGGTCGGGGGAACCGGGGAGCTGTTTTTT
-,-,TRBV10-1,TRBJ1-1,CASSESSREFGEAFF,TGCGCCAGCAGTGAGTCGAGTCGTGAATTCGGTGAAGCTTTCTTT
-,-,TRBV6-6,TRBJ2-5,CASSRQAKETQYF,TGTGCCAGCAGCCGACAGGCCAAAGAGACCCAGTACTTC
-,TRBD1,TRBV19,TRBJ1-2,CASTAPGQGVYGYTF,TGTGCCAGTACCGCACCGGGACAGGGGGTCTATGGCTACACCTTC
-,-,TRBV7-8,TRBJ1-2,CASSLGPGYYGYTF,TGTGCCAGCAGCTTAGGGCCGGGGTACTATGGCTACACCTTC
-,TRBD2,TRBV19,TRBJ2-7,CASSIGTSAYEQYF,TGTGCCAGTAGTATAGGGACTAGCGCCTACGAGCAGTACTTC
-,-,TRBV7-6,TRBJ1-4,CASSLGTFEKLFF,TGTGCCAGCAGCTTAGGGACATTTGAAAAACTGTTTTTT
-,TRBD2,TRBV5-4,TRBJ2-3,CASSASGGLTDTQYF,TGTGCCAGCAGCGCTAGCGGGGGGCTCACAGATACGCAGTATTTT
medium-sized,-,TRBV30,TRBJ1-5,CACGDQPQHF,TGTGCCTGCGGTGATCAGCCCCAGCATTTT
-,-,TRBV6-5,TRBJ2-1,CASSLLRLHNEQFF,TGTGCCAGCAGTTTACTACGCCTTCACAATGAGCAGTTCTTC
-,-,TRBV6-5,TRBJ1-3,CASSHRGGGVNTIYF,TGTGCCAGCAGTCACCGGGGAGGGGGAGTTAACACCATATATTTT
-,-,TRBV20-1,TRBJ2-1,CSGADNEQFF,TGCAGTGGGGCAGACAATGAGCAGTTCTTC
-,TRBD1,TRBV6-1,TRBJ2-7,CASNQGQNVYEQYF,TGTGCCAGCAACCAGGGACAGAACGTCTACGAGCAGTACTTC
few,-,TRBV2,TRBJ1-1,CASSAMRAVGTEAFF,TGTGCCAGCAGTGCTATGAGGGCCGTTGGGACTGAAGCTTTCTTT
-,TRBD1,TRBV19,TRBJ1-5,CASSIYDRGQPQHF,TGTGCCAGTAGTATTTACGACAGGGGTCAGCCCCAGCATTTT
-,-,TRBV6-1,TRBJ2-7,CASSAPHRGYEQYF,TGTGCCAGCAGTGCCCCCCATAGAGGCTACGAGCAGTACTTC
once,TRBD2,TRBV10-1,TRBJ2-7,CASSERTSGISEQYF,TGCGCCAGCAGTGAGCGGACTAGCGGGATCTCCGAGCAGTACTTC
-,-,TRBV5-5,TRBJ2-1,CASSLEGARGSEQFF,TGTGCCAGCAGCTTAGAAGGGGCCCGGGGGTCTGAGCAGTTCTTC
-,-,TRBV30,TRBJ2-1,CAWIALGSHNEQFF,TGTGCCTGGATAGCGTTGGGATCCCACAATGAGCAGTTCTTC
-,-,TRBV5-1,TRBJ1-1,CASSSGPQALGGEAFF,TGCGCCAGCAGCTCCGGACCCCAAGCCCTCGGAGGTGAAGCTTTCTTT
-,TRBD2,TRBV7-8,TRBJ2-2,CASSRKRGTNTGELFF,TGTGCCAGCAGCCGGAAGCGGGGCACGAACACCGGGGAGCTGTTTTTT
-,-,TRBV2,TRBJ2-1,CASILPGLPREQFF,TGTGCCAGCATTCTCCCCGGACTCCCACGAGAGCAGTTCTTC
-,-,TRBV20-1,TRBJ2-3,CSATHTDTQYF,TGCAGTGCTACCCACACAGATACGCAGTATTTT
once,TRBD1,TRBV9,TRBJ2-1,CASTRTGILDNEQFF,TGCGCCAGCACCCGGACAGGGATACTCGACAATGAGCAGTTCTTC
-,-,TRBV11-2,TRBJ2-7,CASRPLQGKRSYEQYF,TGTGCCAGCAGGCCCCTCCAGGGAAAAAGATCCTACGAGCAGTACTTC
-,-,TRBV2,TRBJ2-5,CASSGGYPGETQYF,TGTGCCAGCAGTGGCGGCTACCCGGGGGAGACCCAGTACTTC
once,-,TRBV18,TRBJ1-1,CASSPGTEAFF,TGTGCCAGCTCACCCGGCACTGAAGCTTTCTTT
-,-,TRBV9,TRBJ1-1,CASSVGRRSTEAFF,TGTGCCAGCAGCGTAGGGAGGAGGAGCACTGAAGCTTTCTTT
-,TRBD1,TRBV5-1,TRBJ2-3,CASAIGDRGFGTDTQYF,TGCGCCAGCGCCATCGGGGACAGGGGATTTGGCACAGATACGCAGTATTTT
-,TRBD1,TRBV9,TRBJ2-7,CASSQRGTGGYEQYF,TGTGCCAGCAGCCAGAGGGGGACAGGAGGGTACGAGCAGTACTTC
-,-,TRBV28,TRBJ1-3,CASGFRGSGNTIYF,TGTGCCAGCGGGTTCCGGGGATCTGGAAACACCATATATTTT
-,TRBD1,TRBV7-6,TRBJ1-6,CASSSGTGGGSPLHF,TGTGCCAGCAGCTCCGGGACAGGGGGCGGTTCACCCCTCCACTTT
-,-,TRBV29-1,TRBJ2-1,CSALSESSYNEQFF,TGCAGCGCCCTAAGCGAGAGCTCCTACAATGAGCAGTTCTTC
-,-,TRBV7-7,TRBJ2-5,CASSLGVQGQETQYF,TGTGCTAGCAGCTTAGGGGTACAGGGCCAAGAGACCCAGTACTTC
-,-,TRBV25-1,TRBJ2-7,CASSDVMGAAEQYF,TGTGCCAGCAGTGACGTCATGGGAGCGGCCGAGCAGTACTTC
few,TRBD1,TRBV7-9,TRBJ2-7,CASSLAQPGTGSYEQYF,TGTGCCAGCAGCTTAGCCCAGCCCGGGACAGGGAGTTACGAGCAGTACTTC
-,TRBD2,TRBV18,TRBJ2-5,CASSPPPSGGSQTQYF,TGTGCCAGCTCACCACCTCCTAGCGGGGGCTCGCAGACCCAGTACTTC